This T cell receptor beta chain derives from a study of human T cells and chemical hapten exposure. Study-wide points: Large CDR3 similarity clusters arose significantly more often from expanded TCRs than from controls.

Time point meaning: patch test 1, 2 weeks after DPC sensitization. Treatment meaning: therapeutic diphenylcyclopropenone sensitization with weekly scalp DPC. It was from unfractionated whole blood that total RNA was extracted. Details on this clonotype: Its antigen is undetermined.

Authors' methods: The median was 95,638 TCRs per sample, ranging roughly 23,224 to 750,000. MiXCR, run by TCRdb on the RACE reads, gives a single entry per CDR3 protein. It is TCRdb's table, rather than the study itself, that gives the V and J calls and clone size. The sample consists of 150,000 to 200,000 distinct CDR3 sequences, 13% to 15% of them appearing once. The CDR3 has 15 amino acids. Trimming stripped 4 bases from V and 0 bases from J, with 11 bases between. The germline CDR1 and CDR2 sequences are SGHTA and FQGNSA. This clonotype was sampled from a woman aged 30 to 39 with alopecia areata. Some clones in this sample may be carry-over from other donors' samples. The chain is built from TRBV7-2 and TRBJ2-3; perhaps TRBD2 as D (6 bases). This specimen was whole blood, taken in connection with sensitization to the hapten diphenylcyclopropenone (DPC). CDR3 nucleotides: TGTGCCAGCAGCTCTAGGCGGGATAGCACAGATACGCAGTATTTT. Protein: CASSSRRDSTDTQYF. The variable domain in full, completed from reference TRBV7-2 and TRBJ2-3, reads GAGVSQSPSNKVTEKGKDVELRCDPISGHTALYWYRQSLGQGLEFLIYFQGNSAPDKSGLPSDRFSAERTGGSVSTLTIQRTQQEDSAVYLCASSSRRDSTDTQYFGPGTRLTVL.